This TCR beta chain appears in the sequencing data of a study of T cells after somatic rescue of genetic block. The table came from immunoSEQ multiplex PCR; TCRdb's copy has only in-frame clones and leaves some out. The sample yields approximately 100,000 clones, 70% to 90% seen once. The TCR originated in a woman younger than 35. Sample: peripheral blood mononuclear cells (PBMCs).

CDR3 region: CASSSHPNYGYTF. CDR3 bases: TGTGCCAGCAGCTCCCACCCGAACTATGGCTACACCTTC. This sequence joins TRBV7-2 and TRBJ1-2, with D unresolved. The CDR3 loop spans 13 amino acids. CDR1 is SGHTA and CDR2 is FQGNSA in the germline V gene. V was shortened by 4 bases and J by 2 bases, with 8 bases between the two germline ends.